Each of the 5 T cell receptor beta chains below was sequenced from the same sample in a study of blood T cell repertoires in COVID-19. Assay used: immunoSEQ multiplex PCR; TCRdb lists only in-frame clones, some missing. The sample shows about 350,000 clones, 88% of them seen only once. The sample comprised PBMCs or T cells enriched from blood (not recorded which). These receptors came from a woman in her twenties or thirties who had been exposed to COVID-19.

This sequence joins TRBV19 and TRBJ2-1; 10 bases map to TRBD2. The ends lost 4 bases at V and 6 bases at J; junction bases unmatched: 3. Looked up from germline, CDR1 is LNHDA and CDR2 is SQIVND (reference sequence). This CDR3 has 14 residues. This CDR3 is CASSRWTSGNEQFF. The DNA for the CDR3 is TGTGCCAGTAGTAGGTGGACTAGCGGCAATGAGCAGTTCTTC.

V gene TRBV5-4 combines with J gene TRBJ2-5, with 12 bases lining up with TRBD2. J gave up 4 bases and V 0 bases, and 4 bases lay outside the gene matches. CDR3 length: 16 amino acids. Germline assignment: CDR1 SGHNT and CDR2 YYREEE (reference sequence). This CDR3 is CASSLVASGRGETQYF. The CDR3 DNA reads as TGTGCCAGCAGCTTGGTGGCTAGCGGGAGGGGAGAGACCCAGTACTTC.

V is TRBV28 and J is TRBJ1-4; a possible D gene is TRBD1 (5 bases). The CDR3 totals 15 residues. Between the trimmed V and J ends, which lost 10 bases and 5 bases, there was a span of 20 bases. The V gene's germline CDR1 is MDHEN and CDR2 SYDVKM. CDR3 sequence: CATLRRQILNEKLFF. CDR3 DNA: TGTGCCACCCTACGACGACAGATTTTAAATGAAAAACTGTTTTTT.

The rearrangement joins TRBV5-4 to TRBJ2-5, with 13 bases matching TRBD2. The V segment lost 4 bases and the J segment 5 bases; nucleotides outside the gene matches: 11. CDR1 is SGHNT and CDR2 is YYREEE in the germline V gene (reference sequence). The CDR3 is made up of 17 amino acids. CDR3 nucleotide sequence: TGTGCCAGCAGCGGGGGGACTAGCGGGACCCCATGGGAGACCCAGTACTTC. It specifies CASSGGTSGTPWETQYF.

In DNA form, the CDR3 reads TGTGCCAGCAGTTTTTTGGGAGGAACCCAAGAGACCCAGTACTTC. It yields the protein CASSFLGGTQETQYF. The gene calls are TRBV28 and TRBJ2-5; TRBD2 might be the D (6 bases). V was cut by 3 bases and J by 1 base, with 12 bases left in between. CDR1 is MDHEN, CDR2 SYDVKM, per germline. The CDR3 consists of 15 residues. Drawing the rest from reference TRBV28 and TRBJ2-5, the complete variable domain is DVKVTQSSRYLVKRTGEKVFLECVQDMDHENMFWYRQDPGLGLRLIYFSYDVKMKEKGDIPEGYSVSREKKERFSLILESASTNQTSMYLCASSFLGGTQETQYFGPGTRLLVL.